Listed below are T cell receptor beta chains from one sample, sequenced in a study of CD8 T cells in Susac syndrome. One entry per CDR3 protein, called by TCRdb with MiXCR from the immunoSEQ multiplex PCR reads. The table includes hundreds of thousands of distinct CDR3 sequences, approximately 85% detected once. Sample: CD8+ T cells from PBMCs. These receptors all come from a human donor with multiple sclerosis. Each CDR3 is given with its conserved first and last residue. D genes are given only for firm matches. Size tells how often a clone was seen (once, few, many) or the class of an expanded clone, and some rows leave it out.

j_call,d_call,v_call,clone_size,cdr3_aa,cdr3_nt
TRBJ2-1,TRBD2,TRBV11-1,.,CASSFSGLAEYNEQFF,TGTGCCAGCAGCTTCTCGGGACTAGCGGAGTACAATGAGCAGTTCTTC
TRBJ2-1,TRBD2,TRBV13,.,CASSHGTSGHNEQFF,TGTGCCAGCAGCCACGGGACTAGCGGCCACAATGAGCAGTTCTTC
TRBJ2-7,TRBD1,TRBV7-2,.,CASSYPGQGTYEQYF,TGTGCCAGCAGCTACCCGGGACAGGGCACCTACGAGCAGTACTTC
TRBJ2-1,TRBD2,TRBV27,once,CASSPGVAGYNEQFF,TGTGCCAGCAGTCCGGGAGTAGCGGGGTACAATGAGCAGTTCTTC
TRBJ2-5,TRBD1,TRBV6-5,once,CASSYSTRDRVPGAEETQYF,TGTGCCAGCAGTTACTCCACCCGGGACAGGGTACCGGGTGCCGAAGAGACCCAGTACTTC
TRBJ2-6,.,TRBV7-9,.,CASSLRGSGANVLTF,TGTGCCAGCAGCTTACGGGGGTCCGGGGCCAACGTCCTGACTTTC
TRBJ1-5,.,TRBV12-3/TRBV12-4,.,CASSGDRRGQPQHF,TGTGCCAGCAGTGGGGATCGGAGGGGTCAGCCCCAGCATTTT
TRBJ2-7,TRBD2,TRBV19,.,CASSPLSGTSASYEQYF,TGTGCCAGTAGTCCCCTTTCCGGGACTAGCGCCTCCTACGAGCAGTACTTC
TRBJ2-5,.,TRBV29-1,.,CSVVSSRDIGETQYF,TGCAGCGTTGTTAGTTCGAGGGACATAGGGGAGACCCAGTACTTC
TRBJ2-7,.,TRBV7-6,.,CASSLEPEGGSTKQYF,TGTGCCAGCAGCTTAGAACCAGAGGGCGGGTCTACGAAGCAGTACTTC
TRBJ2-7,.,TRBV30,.,CAWSPGTEQYF,TGTGCCTGGAGTCCCGGGACCGAGCAGTACTTC
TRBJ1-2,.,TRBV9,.,CASSVATRGPDINYGYTF,TGTGCCAGCAGCGTAGCTACTAGGGGACCTGATATTAACTATGGCTACACCTTC
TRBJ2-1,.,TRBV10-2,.,CASSEWIVGGNEQFF,TGCGCCAGCAGTGAGTGGATCGTGGGGGGTAATGAGCAGTTCTTC
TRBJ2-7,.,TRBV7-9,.,CASSDPGTSYEQYF,TGTGCCAGCAGCGATCCAGGGACCTCCTACGAGCAGTACTTC
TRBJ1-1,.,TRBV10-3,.,CAIMGTPTFF,TGTGCCATCATGGGGACACCGACTTTCTTT
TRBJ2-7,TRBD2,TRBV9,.,CASSPRASGYEQYF,TGTGCCAGCTCTCCCAGGGCTAGCGGCTACGAGCAGTACTTC
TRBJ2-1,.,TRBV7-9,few,CASSQDGVAYNEQFF,TGTGCCAGCAGCCAAGATGGGGTGGCCTACAATGAGCAGTTCTTC
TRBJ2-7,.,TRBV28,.,CASSLSPGPIYEQYF,TGTGCCAGCAGTTTATCACCCGGACCTATATACGAGCAGTACTTC
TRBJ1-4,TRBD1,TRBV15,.,CATSRAGTATNEKLFF,TGTGCCACCAGCAGAGCTGGGACAGCAACTAATGAAAAACTGTTTTTT
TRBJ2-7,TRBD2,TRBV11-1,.,CASSLGLAVFSGEQYF,TGTGCCAGCAGCTTAGGACTAGCGGTCTTTTCAGGCGAGCAGTACTTC
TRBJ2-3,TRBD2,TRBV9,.,CASSVVTSVTDTQYF,TGTGCCAGCAGCGTAGTGACTAGCGTCACAGATACGCAGTATTTT
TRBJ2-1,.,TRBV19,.,CASRFTASASYLEQFF,TGTGCCAGCAGATTCACGGCTAGCGCAAGCTATCTTGAGCAGTTCTTC
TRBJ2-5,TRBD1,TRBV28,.,CASGTWTGQETQYF,TGTGCCAGCGGAACCTGGACAGGACAAGAGACCCAGTACTTC
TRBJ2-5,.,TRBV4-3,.,CASSQTYQGFLKTQYF,TGCGCCAGCAGCCAAACTTATCAGGGGTTTCTGAAGACCCAGTACTTC
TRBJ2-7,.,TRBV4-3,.,CASSQDPWYEQYF,TGCGCCAGCAGCCAAGATCCCTGGTACGAGCAGTACTTC
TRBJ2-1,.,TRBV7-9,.,CASSLTDVAVGYNEQFF,TGTGCCAGCAGCTTAACGGACGTAGCCGTGGGATATAATGAGCAGTTCTTC
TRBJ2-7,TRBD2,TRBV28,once,CASSYSGAGAAYEQYF,TGTGCCAGCAGTTATAGCGGGGCGGGGGCGGCCTACGAGCAGTACTTC
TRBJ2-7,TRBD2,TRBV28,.,CASDGGTYEQYF,TGTGCCAGCGACGGGGGGACCTACGAGCAGTACTTC
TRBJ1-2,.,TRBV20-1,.,CSAPKGSGFYGYTF,TGCAGTGCCCCCAAAGGGTCGGGCTTCTATGGCTACACCTTC